The sequence of this TCR beta chain was determined in a study of cytomegalovirus exposure and HLA in healthy donors. V dropped 9 bases and J dropped 3; count of bases not matched to a gene: 6. CDR1 and CDR2 (germline): SNHLY, FYNNEI. This CDR3 spans 14 amino acids. Separation from the roughly 690-subject first cohort characterized the 120-subject validation cohort, to which the donors belonged. Data came from immunoSEQ multiplex PCR; TCRdb stores just in-frame clones and leaves some out. The sample holds approximately 200,000 clones, roughly 77% seen once. Overall study findings and caveats: Cytomegalovirus association was assigned to about 150 TCR beta chains. Specificity of three CMV-associated chains for CMV antigens was verified in vitro. High sensitivity and specificity were reportedly achieved when the classifier diagnosed cytomegalovirus status.

Regarding this clone: Its antigen remains unknown.

The chain recombines TRBV2 with TRBJ2-2; 8 bases agree with TRBD2. The TCR sequence derives from a woman aged 25-40 years in good health and CMV-seronegative. Sequences were obtained from PBMCs. CDR3 region: CARAGGTHTGELFF. CDR3 bases: TGTGCCAGGGCGGGGGGTACTCACACCGGGGAGCTGTTTTTT. Full variable domain (rest looked up from reference TRBV2 and TRBJ2-2): EPEVTQTPSHQVTQMGQEVILRCVPISNHLYFYWYRQILGQKVEFLVSFYNNEISEKSEIFDDQFSVERPDGSNFTLKIRSTKLEDSAMYFCARAGGTHTGELFFGEGSRLTVL.